This T cell receptor beta chain emerged from a study of T cells in localized non-small cell lung cancer. Findings of the study overall: Because only a single region of the tumor was sequenced, heterogeneity remains possible. The highest T cell clonality was in uninvolved adjacent lung, above tumor.

Regarding this clone: Its antigen remains unidentified.

Some clones are missing from TCRdb's copy, which holds only in-frame ones; the method was immunoSEQ multiplex PCR. The sample records tens of thousands of clones, approximately 90% being singletons. Germline V gene data show CDR1 as SGHAT and CDR2 as FQNNGV. The CDR3 is 15 amino acids. The germline V and J ends were trimmed by 0 bases and 4 bases, with 12 bases remaining between them. The sequence was collected from a male donor aged 60 or over with stage II lung adenocarcinoma. V gene TRBV11-2 combines with J gene TRBJ1-1, with D perhaps matching TRBD1 (6 bases). This specimen was peripheral blood mononuclear cells, taken before any cancer treatment. CDR3 sequence: CASSLEGGVGTEAFF. The CDR3 region has the DNA TGTGCCAGCAGCTTAGAAGGGGGGGTGGGCACTGAAGCTTTCTTT.